The 24 T cell receptor beta chains reported below all come from one sample, sequenced in a study of beta chain features in type 1 diabetes. The study, taken as a whole, reports: All four CD4+ subsets of Type 1 diabetes patients contained TCRB CDR3s that were moderately but significantly shorter.

What these receptors recognize is not known. Expressed TCRB transcripts were sequenced because the isolated RNA had all been reverse transcribed beforehand. This table comes from immunoSEQ multiplex PCR, and its TCRdb copy is limited to in-frame clones, with some not included. The data show around 50,000 clones, with roughly 45% seen just once and roughly 0.13% held by the top ten. Sequencing was performed on stem cell memory CD4+ T cells from blood. The source is a man aged 25-40 years with type 1 diabetes.

This sequence joins TRBV10-3 and TRBJ2-7; 8 bases fit TRBD1. Per germline, CDR1 ENHRY and CDR2 SYGVKD. J lost 5 bases, V lost 6 bases, and 12 bases had no gene match. The CDR3 runs to 15 residues. The CDR3 bases are TGTGCCATCAGCCCCGGTAACAGGGGGGTCGACGAGCAGTACTTC. Amino acids: CAISPGNRGVDEQYF.

The genes are TRBV5-1 and TRBJ2-5, with 7 bases aligning to TRBD2. The germline V gene has CDR1 SGHRS and CDR2 YFSETQ. The V gene end was trimmed by 4 bases and the J gene end by 9 bases; junction bases not matched to a gene: 12. This CDR3 comprises 14 residues. The CDR3 DNA is TGCGCCAGCAGCCCCCTAGAAGGCCGGGGGGCCCAGTACTTC. This sequence encodes CASSPLEGRGAQYF.

This clone has a single count. The V and J genes are TRBV6-1 and TRBJ2-7; 8 bases agree with TRBD1. V was pared by 6 bases and J by 3 bases, with 7 bases of the junction left unmatched. CDR1 and CDR2 from the germline V gene are MNHNS and SASEGT. This CDR3 spans 14 amino acids. The CDR3 coding sequence is TGTGCCAGCAGCATAATAGACAGGGGCTACGAGCAGTACTTC. Residues: CASSIIDRGYEQYF.

The table lists this clone with a few counts. The V gene is TRBV6-5, the J gene TRBJ2-1; 13 bases fit TRBD2. The J segment lost 9 bases and the V segment lost 2 bases, leaving 4 bases of the junction unmatched. The CDR3 is 15 residues long. Germline V gene lookup returns CDR1 MNHEY and CDR2 SVGAGI. As DNA, the CDR3 is TGTGCCAGCAGTTACCTAAGGACTAGCGGGAGTGAGCAGTTCTTC. Translating it yields CASSYLRTSGSEQFF.

This clone turned up a few times. The rearrangement links TRBV7-9 to TRBJ1-1; D possibly corresponds to TRBD1 (6 bases). Germline CDR1 and CDR2: SEHNR and FQNEAQ (reference sequence). Trimming removed 5 bases from V and 10 bases from J, with 11 bases in between. This CDR3 region has 11 residues. CDR3: CASSRGGGAFF. The DNA for the CDR3 is TGTGCCAGCAGCCGGGGAGGGGGAGCTTTCTTT.

The chain joins TRBV28 to TRBJ1-5; D not certain. Germline values: CDR1 MDHEN, CDR2 SYDVKM. The CDR3 covers 12 residues. V was cut by 6 bases and J by 2 bases, with 5 bases left in between. The CDR3, as DNA: TGTGCCAGCAGCCCAGGCAATCAGCCCCAGCATTTT. Its protein is CASSPGNQPQHF. Full variable domain (rest looked up from reference TRBV28 and TRBJ1-5): DVKVTQSSRYLVKRTGEKVFLECVQDMDHENMFWYRQDPGLGLRLIYFSYDVKMKEKGDIPEGYSVSREKKERFSLILESASTNQTSMYLCASSPGNQPQHFGDGTRLSIL.

This clone appeared a single time. The rearrangement joins TRBV19 to TRBJ2-7; D uncertain. Between the trimmed V and J ends, which lost 8 bases and 2 bases, there was a span of 16 bases. CDR3 length equals 14 residues. Germline V gene sequence: CDR1 LNHDA, CDR2 SQIVND (reference sequence). CDR3 nucleotides: TGTGCCAGTTCAAACAGATACCCTCCCTACGAGCAGTACTTC. Translated, it gives CASSNRYPPYEQYF.

The rearrangement uses TRBV7-9 and TRBJ2-1; TRBD2 is a possible D gene (6 bases). The ends were cut back, 3 bases at V and 5 bases at J, with 20 bases in the middle. The CDR3 is 17 residues long. In germline, CDR1 is SEHNR, CDR2 FQNEAQ (reference sequence). CDR3 region: CASSFPTGVAVNNEQFF. In DNA, the CDR3 is TGTGCCAGCAGCTTTCCCACAGGAGTAGCGGTAAACAATGAGCAGTTCTTC. The whole variable domain, filled in from reference TRBV7-9 and TRBJ2-1, reads DTGVSQNPRHKITKRGQNVTFRCDPISEHNRLYWYRQTLGQGPEFLTYFQNEAQLEKSRLLSDRFSAERPKGSFSTLEIQRTEQGDSAMYLCASSFPTGVAVNNEQFFGPGTRLTVL.

This CDR3 reads CASSYPFGSSGNTIYF. DNA for the CDR3: TGTGCCAGCAGTTACCCCTTCGGGAGCTCTGGAAACACCATATATTTT. The J gene is TRBJ1-3, the V gene TRBV6-6; D gene ambiguous. The germline V gene has CDR1 MNHNY and CDR2 SVGAGI (reference sequence). V was shortened by 2 bases and J by 0 bases, with 11 bases between the two germline ends. The CDR3 has 16 amino acids.

This chain joins TRBV18 and TRBJ1-1; D not certain. The CDR3 runs 14 residues. The germline gives CDR1 KGHSH, CDR2 LQKENI. V lost 1 base and J 1 base, leaving 7 bases between the germline ends. Here the CDR3 reads CASSPLGGNTEAFF. CDR3 DNA sequence: TGTGCCAGCTCACCACTCGGAGGGAACACTGAAGCTTTCTTT.

The chain combines TRBV7-2 with TRBJ2-5; 14 bases match TRBD2. This CDR3 has 15 amino acids. J was trimmed by 5 bases and V by 5 bases; bases with no gene match: 4. CDR1 is SGHTA, CDR2 FQGNSA, per germline. In nucleotides, the CDR3 is TGTGCCAGCAGCGCCGGGACTAGCGGGAGTGAGACCCAGTACTTC. This sequence encodes CASSAGTSGSETQYF.

The genes are TRBV7-8 and TRBJ2-1, with 10 nucleotides matching TRBD2. Trimming at V came to 5 bases and at J to 7 bases, leaving 8 bases not matched to a gene. Germline V gene lookup returns CDR1 SGHVS and CDR2 FQNEAQ. CDR3 length: 15 residues. Written as DNA, the CDR3 is TGTGCCAGCAGCCCCCCTAGCGGGAGCGAAAATGAGCAGTTCTTC. Residues: CASSPPSGSENEQFF.

This clone came up a few times. The chain uses TRBV7-2 and TRBJ2-7, with 9 positions matching TRBD2. The CDR3 has 15 residues. CDR1 and CDR2 (germline): SGHTA, FQGNSA. V lost 2 bases and J lost 3; bases outside the gene matches: 5. The CDR3 sequence: CASSLSAGGLYEQYF. CDR3 coding DNA: TGTGCCAGCAGCTTATCAGCGGGAGGACTCTACGAGCAGTACTTC.

The sample holds a few counts of this clone. The chain is built from TRBV28 and TRBJ2-2, with 11 nucleotides matching TRBD1. The CDR3 sequence is 15 residues long. The V gene's germline CDR1 is MDHEN and CDR2 SYDVKM. V trimming: 7 bases; J trimming: 4 bases; junction bases outside the gene matches: 5. The CDR3 is CASIGQGAGTGELFF. CDR3 bases: TGTGCCAGCATCGGACAGGGGGCCGGCACCGGGGAGCTGTTTTTT.

The J gene is TRBJ1-1, the V gene TRBV18; D may be TRBD1 (5 bases). This CDR3 comprises 16 residues. The germline V gene has CDR1 KGHSH and CDR2 LQKENI. V lost 1 base to trimming and J lost 3 bases, with 15 bases between them. CDR3 nucleotide sequence: TGTGCCAGCTCACCACAATGGGGCACATCGTACACTGAAGCTTTCTTT. Its translation: CASSPQWGTSYTEAFF.

This chain uses TRBV5-4 with TRBJ2-7; 13 bases are a match to TRBD2. The V and J ends lost 4 bases and 6 bases, in that order; junction bases with no gene match: 4. The CDR3 spans 14 residues. CDR1 and CDR2 from the germline V gene are SGHNT and YYREEE (reference sequence). The CDR3 coding sequence is TGTGCCAGCAGCCCTGGACTAGCGGGAGTCGAGCAGTACTTC. This codes for CASSPGLAGVEQYF.

This clone has a handful of counts. The chain combines TRBV29-1 with TRBJ2-7; the match to TRBD1 covers 7 bases. V was pared by 3 bases and J by 0 bases, with 5 bases of the junction left unmatched. CDR3 length: 14 residues. Germline CDR1 reads SQVTM; CDR2 reads ANQGSEA. In nucleotides, the CDR3 is TGCAGCGTTGACCGACAGGGAAGCTCCTACGAGCAGTACTTC. The encoded protein is CSVDRQGSSYEQYF.

The sample holds a few counts of this clone. V and J are TRBV5-1 and TRBJ2-7; the match to TRBD1 covers 8 bases. After removal of 2 bases from V and 5 bases from J, the junction contained 6 bases not matched to a gene. The CDR3 runs to 14 residues. The germline V gene encodes CDR1 SGHRS and CDR2 YFSETQ. This CDR3 reads CASSFWTGTNEQYF. The CDR3 coding sequence is TGCGCCAGCAGCTTTTGGACAGGGACGAACGAGCAGTACTTC.

This clone was counted between two and nine times. The chain uses TRBV28 and TRBJ2-1, with D unresolved. Trimming removed 1 base at V and 4 bases at J, with 5 bases between. Germline V gene sequence: CDR1 MDHEN, CDR2 SYDVKM. The CDR3 is made up of 13 amino acids. The DNA of the CDR3 is TGTGCCAGCAGTTTATCCCAATACAATGAGCAGTTCTTC. It specifies CASSLSQYNEQFF.

The sample holds a few counts of this clone. The V call is TRBV7-2, the J call TRBJ2-5, with TRBD2 as a possible D gene (6 bases). The last part of the DNA fits TRBJ2-7 better; the J call may be wrong. CDR1 SGHTA and CDR2 FQGNSA come from the germline V gene. This CDR3 is built from 14 residues. CDR3 amino acids: CASSFGAGEYEQYF. The CDR3 coding sequence is TGTGCCAGCAGCTTCGGAGCGGGCGAGTACGAGCAGTACTTC.

This chain uses TRBV28 with TRBJ1-1, with D maybe TRBD1 (6 bases). Trimming took off 7 bases at V and 0 bases at J, with 9 bases between the two ends. Germline V CDR1 and CDR2: MDHEN, SYDVKM. The CDR3 contains 13 residues. DNA of the CDR3: TGTGCCAGCAAGAGGGGGATGAACACTGAAGCTTTCTTT. As protein: CASKRGMNTEAFF.

The V gene is TRBV19, the J gene TRBJ1-2, with a tentative D call TRBD1 (5 bases). Trimming left V 6 bases short and J 6 bases short, with 14 bases between. Germline V lookup: CDR1 LNHDA, CDR2 SQIVND (reference sequence). The CDR3 runs 13 residues. CDR3 loop: CASSKTGTNGYTF. DNA for the CDR3: TGTGCCAGTAGCAAAACCGGGACTAATGGCTACACCTTC.

V usage is TRBV19 and J usage is TRBJ2-3, with a weak D call TRBD2 (6 bases). V was pared by 4 bases and J by 5 bases, with 16 bases between. Germline CDR1 is LNHDA and CDR2 is SQIVND (reference sequence). CDR3 length: 15 amino acids. The CDR3 reads CASSTGTVGGDTQYF. CDR3 coding DNA: TGTGCCAGTAGTACGGGGACGGTGGGGGGAGATACGCAGTATTTT.

The V call is TRBV27, the J call TRBJ2-7; the D gene is possibly TRBD2 (6 bases). CDR1 is MNHEY, CDR2 SMNVEV, per germline (reference sequence). V gave up 0 bases and J gave up 3 bases, with 12 bases separating them. The CDR3 contains 15 residues. CDR3 DNA: TGTGCCAGCAGTTTATCGTCGGAGGGGATCTACGAGCAGTACTTC. It specifies CASSLSSEGIYEQYF.